This TCR beta chain was observed in a study of OX40 agonist ivuxolimab in advanced cancers. The table came from immunoSEQ multiplex PCR; TCRdb's copy has only in-frame clones and leaves some out. The sample lists some 59,000 clones; over 80% were seen once. This receptor was taken from an adult with an advanced solid tumor such as melanoma, head and neck, liver or kidney cancer. The material sequenced was CD4+ or CD8+ T cells sorted from blood, taken in a trial of the OX40 agonist ivuxolimab.

The CDR3 is CASSELGVSGLVAGELFF. CDR3 coding DNA: TGTGCCAGCAGTGAACTTGGGGTATCGGGACTTGTTGCCGGGGAGCTGTTTTTT. The chain uses TRBV25-1 and TRBJ2-2; the D gene is possibly TRBD2 (6 bases). Trimming took 2 bases from V and 6 from J, leaving 22 bases between them. The CDR3 runs 18 residues. Germline CDR1 reads MGHDK; CDR2 reads SYGVNS.